These 23 T cell receptor beta chains originate from one sample sequenced in a study of OX40 agonist ivuxolimab in advanced cancers. The assay was immunoSEQ multiplex PCR, and TCRdb's table has in-frame clones only and misses some. The table lists approximately 60,000 clones, 80% to 90% of them singletons, with approximately 14% in the top ten. The sample was CD4+ or CD8+ T cells sorted from blood, taken in a trial of the OX40 agonist ivuxolimab. Receptors originate from an adult with an advanced solid tumor such as melanoma, head and neck, liver or kidney cancer.

The J gene is TRBJ2-1, the V gene TRBV5-6; TRBD2 agrees at 7 bases. The trim removed 2 bases at V and 7 bases at J, leaving 6 bases unmatched. Germline lookup yields CDR1 SGHDT and CDR2 YYEEEE. The CDR3 totals 14 residues. CDR3 DNA sequence: TGTGCCAGCAGCTTTGGGCGGGAGTGGAATGAGCAGTTCTTC. Amino acid sequence: CASSFGREWNEQFF. The full variable domain, in which reference TRBV5-6 and TRBJ2-1 provide the parts outside the CDR3, is DAGVTQSPTHLIKTRGQQVTLRCSPKSGHDTVSWYQQALGQGPQFIFQYYEEEERQRGNFPDRFSGHQFPNYSSELNVNALLLGDSALYLCASSFGREWNEQFFGPGTRLTVL.

This chain uses TRBV7-9 with TRBJ1-4; TRBD1 agrees at 8 bases. The CDR3 sequence is 14 residues long. The germline V gene encodes CDR1 SEHNR and CDR2 FQNEAQ (reference sequence). Trimming removed 2 bases from V and 6 bases from J; junction bases left unmatched: 2. The CDR3 nucleotides are TGTGCCAGCAGCTTATACAGGGGGGATGAAAAACTGTTTTTT. Protein product: CASSLYRGDEKLFF.

The genes are TRBV19 and TRBJ2-2; the D is unclear. Trimming took 5 bases from V and 0 from J, leaving 13 bases between them. Germline V CDR1 and CDR2: LNHDA, SQIVND (reference sequence). The CDR3 runs to 16 residues. The CDR3 DNA reads TGTGCCAGTAGTCCGGAGACTGAAGCGAACACCGGGGAGCTGTTTTTT. Its translation: CASSPETEANTGELFF.

The chain uses TRBV6-6 and TRBJ2-7; tentative D call: TRBD2 (6 bases). The CDR3 is 12 amino acids. Germline CDR1 is MNHNY and CDR2 is SVGAGI (reference sequence). Trimming removed 5 bases at V and 4 bases at J, with 9 bases between. CDR3 DNA: TGTGCCAGCAGTGCGGAGGGATACGAGCAGTACTTC. Its protein is CASSAEGYEQYF.

This clone was detected a few times. The chain is built from TRBV11-1 and TRBJ2-7; D possibly corresponds to TRBD2 (6 bases). The V and J ends lost 4 bases and 5 bases respectively, with 21 bases between them. CDR3 size: 16 residues. Per germline, CDR1 SGHAT and CDR2 FQDESV (reference sequence). In DNA form, the CDR3 reads TGTGCCAGCAGCTGGACGGCGGGGCAGGGAGGCCACGAGCAGTACTTC. Amino acid sequence: CASSWTAGQGGHEQYF.

This clone was found once. V and J are TRBV6-5 and TRBJ2-2; D gene ambiguous. The germline V gene encodes CDR1 MNHEY and CDR2 SVGAGI. Trimming removed 2 bases from V and 2 bases from J, with 9 bases in between. The CDR3 spans 15 residues. The CDR3 reads CASSYVLPNTGELFF. CDR3 DNA: TGTGCCAGCAGTTACGTGCTCCCCAACACCGGGGAGCTGTTTTTT.

This clone was seen only once. The chain joins TRBV5-1 to TRBJ1-1; maybe TRBD1 (5 bases). The CDR3 is 14 residues long. Trimming cost V 2 bases and J 1 base, with 9 bases left between them. From germline, CDR1 is SGHRS and CDR2 YFSETQ. DNA for the CDR3: TGCGCCAGCAGCTTTTGGGGCCCGAACACTGAAGCTTTCTTT. Protein: CASSFWGPNTEAFF.

The rearrangement joins TRBV19 to TRBJ2-1, with TRBD2 as a possible D gene (5 bases). CDR3 length: 12 amino acids. The germline V gene encodes CDR1 LNHDA and CDR2 SQIVND (reference sequence). With 8 bases removed from V and 6 bases from J, the gap between germline ends came to 11 bases. The CDR3 loop is CASRDQANEQFF. In nucleotides, the CDR3 is TGTGCCAGTCGGGATCAAGCCAATGAGCAGTTCTTC.

The genes are TRBV9 and TRBJ1-5, with TRBD1 matching over 10 bases. The CDR3 contains 15 residues. The V and J ends lost 4 bases and 5 bases, in that order; junction bases with no gene match: 6. Germline V gives CDR1 SGDLS, CDR2 YYNGEE. This CDR3 is CASSPDGTGDQPQHF. The CDR3 DNA is TGTGCCAGCAGCCCCGACGGGACAGGGGATCAGCCCCAGCATTTT.

V gene TRBV28 combines with J gene TRBJ2-1, with 11 bases fitting TRBD2. Per germline, CDR1 MDHEN and CDR2 SYDVKM. J lost 4 bases, V lost 5 bases, and 4 bases had no gene match. This CDR3 has 15 amino acids. The CDR3 sequence is CASSLGTSGYNEQFF. The DNA for the CDR3 is TGTGCCAGCAGTCTAGGGACTAGCGGATACAATGAGCAGTTCTTC.

J is TRBJ2-2 and V is TRBV2, with no clear D. The germline CDR1 and CDR2 sequences are SNHLY and FYNNEI. This CDR3 contains 14 residues. The V gene lost 7 bases and the J gene lost 5 bases, with 14 bases spanning the gap. In nucleotides, the CDR3 is TGTGCCAGCACAGGTAGCAGCTATACCGGGGAGCTGTTTTTT. Its translation is CASTGSSYTGELFF.

In nucleotides, the CDR3 is TGCAGCGTTGAATTCGGGCAGAACTATGGCTACACCTTC. Residues: CSVEFGQNYGYTF. This chain joins TRBV29-1 and TRBJ1-2; D unresolved. Germline V lookup: CDR1 SQVTM, CDR2 ANQGSEA. Between the trimmed V and J ends, which lost 2 bases and 2 bases, there was a span of 9 bases. This CDR3 is built from 13 residues. Based on the CDR3 plus reference TRBV29-1 and TRBJ1-2, the full variable domain is SAVISQKPSRDICQRGTSLTIQCQVDSQVTMMFWYRQQPGQSLTLIATANQGSEATYESGFVIDKFPISRPNLTFSTLTVSNMSPEDSSIYLCSVEFGQNYGYTFGSGTRLTVV.

This clone occurred once. The CDR3 DNA is TGTGCCAGCAGCTTCGACAGAATGCCCCAGCATTTT. Its protein product is CASSFDRMPQHF. The V gene is TRBV7-9, the J gene TRBJ1-5, with D possibly matching TRBD1 (5 bases). Trimming pared 3 bases from V and 9 bases from J, leaving 9 bases between. Germline V CDR1 and CDR2: SEHNR, FQNEAQ (reference sequence). The CDR3 has 12 amino acids.

The gene calls are TRBV5-1 and TRBJ2-3; D remains unclear. V was trimmed by 1 base and J by 2 bases, leaving 8 bases between them. Germline CDR1 SGHRS, CDR2 YFSETQ. The CDR3 is made up of 14 amino acids. The CDR3 nucleotides are TGCGCCAGCAGCTTGATTGGAGTCACAGATACGCAGTATTTT. Residues: CASSLIGVTDTQYF.

The V and J genes are TRBV19 and TRBJ2-7; TRBD1 might be the D (7 bases). Trimming stripped 8 bases from V and 2 bases from J, with 13 bases between. Per the germline V gene, CDR1 is LNHDA and CDR2 is SQIVND (reference sequence). The length of the CDR3 is 13 residues. DNA for the CDR3: TGTGCCAGTCAAGACAGGGAGGCCTACGAGCAGTACTTC. Its protein is CASQDREAYEQYF.

This clone appeared a single time. The V gene is TRBV27, the J gene TRBJ1-2; D may be TRBD1 (6 bases). The CDR3 has 13 residues. Per germline, CDR1 MNHEY and CDR2 SMNVEV (reference sequence). Trimming removed 3 bases from V and 2 bases from J, with 7 bases in between. CDR3 in DNA: TGTGCCAGCAGTTTCACAGGGAACTATGGCTACACCTTC. This encodes CASSFTGNYGYTF.

The chain recombines TRBV4-1 with TRBJ2-7; perhaps TRBD2 as D (6 bases). The germline CDR1 and CDR2 sequences are MGHRA and YSYEKL. The length of the CDR3 is 17 residues. The V end was cut by 1 base, the J end by 0 bases, with 16 bases between. This CDR3 reads CASSQVAGGEYSYEQYF. CDR3 in DNA: TGCGCCAGCAGCCAAGTGGCCGGAGGGGAATACTCCTACGAGCAGTACTTC.

This clone appeared a few times. The chain recombines TRBV6-5 with TRBJ1-2; 9 positions match TRBD1. CDR1 and CDR2 (germline): MNHEY, SVGAGI. CDR3 length: 15 residues. Unmatched junction bases numbered 11, after V lost 5 bases and J lost 7 bases. CDR3: CASSPRQGELVGYTF. The CDR3 bases are TGTGCCAGCAGTCCCCGACAGGGGGAATTGGTTGGCTACACCTTC.

The genes are TRBV23-1 and TRBJ1-5, with D unresolved. TRBV23-1 is identified as an open reading frame with a role that is uncertain. The CDR3 consists of 16 residues. Trimming removed 2 bases from V and 2 bases from J, with 13 bases in between. CDR3 sequence (DNA): TGCGCCAGCAGTCAACTGTGGTATGGTGGCAATCAGCCCCAGCATTTT. Translation: CASSQLWYGGNQPQHF.

CDR3 loop: CASSYSTGNNSPLHF. CDR3 nucleotide sequence: TGTGCCAGCAGTTACTCTACAGGGAATAATTCACCCCTCCACTTT. The gene calls are TRBV6-5 and TRBJ1-6; D is perhaps TRBD1 (6 bases). The CDR3 contains 15 residues. In germline, CDR1 is MNHEY, CDR2 SVGAGI. V shed 0 bases and J shed 5 bases, with 8 bases lying between them.

The rearrangement joins TRBV27 to TRBJ2-1, with D possibly being TRBD1 (6 bases). The germline CDR1 and CDR2 sequences are MNHEY and SMNVEV (reference sequence). Trimming took 6 bases from V and 7 from J, leaving 10 bases between them. The CDR3 length is 12 residues. The CDR3 DNA reads TGTGCCAGCAGCAGGGGCTGGAATGAGCAGTTCTTC. It yields the protein CASSRGWNEQFF.

The rearrangement uses TRBV19 and TRBJ2-7; no reliable D call. V lost 3 bases, J lost 0 bases, and 6 bases lay in between. CDR1 and CDR2 from the germline V gene are LNHDA and SQIVND (reference sequence). This CDR3 region has 13 residues. CDR3 sequence: CASSIMDSYEQYF. In nucleotides, the CDR3 is TGTGCCAGTAGTATTATGGACTCCTACGAGCAGTACTTC.

V usage is TRBV6-1 and J usage is TRBJ1-1, with TRBD1 matching over 7 bases. This CDR3 spans 15 amino acids. Germline assignment: CDR1 MNHNS and CDR2 SASEGT. V shed 1 base and J 0 bases; nucleotides not matched to a gene: 2. The chain's CDR3 is CASSEGTGLNTEAFF. In DNA, the CDR3 is TGTGCCAGCAGTGAAGGGACAGGTTTGAACACTGAAGCTTTCTTT.